This TCR beta chain was observed in a study of T-cell memory formation after mild COVID-19. In the study overall: TCR clusters largely stayed donor specific.

From the 5' RACE reads, TCRdb called clonotypes with MiXCR, one entry per CDR3 protein. The table has around 250,000 distinct CDR3 sequences, approximately 15% seen once. The sample holds a few counts of this clonotype. Its antigen remains unknown. The study's findings and limits: The study found balanced CD4/CD8 in clones contracting day 15 to 85 and a CD4+ lean in later expanders. In pre-infection memory, a portion of responding clones appeared, which suggested that cross-reactive memory joined. Largely, contracting CD4+ clones fell within CM and EM, and contracting CD8+ clones within EMRA.

V was clipped by 0 bases and J by 10 bases; unmatched bases: 9. The CDR3 extends over 15 amino acids. Per the germline V gene, CDR1 is LGHNA and CDR2 is YSLEER. The clonotype comes from an adult woman who had mild COVID-19 (a few samples of this study predate the infection). Cell type and time point are not known. The specimen sequenced was PBMCs or a T cell subset sorted from them (not recorded which). This sequence joins TRBV4-3 and TRBJ1-1; 9 nucleotides align to TRBD1. CDR3 bases: TGCGCCAGCAGCCAAGATACCGGACAGGGGCTCGGAGCTTTCTTT. Translation gives CASSQDTGQGLGAFF.